The 29 T cell receptor beta chains presented below share a single source sample, sequenced in a study of T cell changes during pregnancy in multiple sclerosis. The method was immunoSEQ multiplex PCR; TCRdb's version includes in-frame clones alone and lacks a portion of them. The table includes approximately 74,000 clones, roughly nine tenths detected once. The specimen comprised peripheral blood, sampled before pregnancy. The receptors originated from a female donor with multiple sclerosis, enrolled in a pregnancy study.

The chain is built from TRBV6-5 and TRBJ2-1, with 7 bases lining up with TRBD2. The CDR3 is 14 residues long. J lost 6 bases, V lost 6 bases, and 8 bases had no gene match. Germline loops: CDR1 MNHEY, CDR2 SVGAGI. As DNA, the CDR3 is TGTGCCAGCAGCCCTACTAGCGAACTCAATGAGCAGTTCTTC. Translated: CASSPTSELNEQFF.

This clone came up a few times. The rearrangement links TRBV5-1 to TRBJ1-1, with D uncertain. With 4 bases removed from V and 4 bases from J, the gap between germline ends came to 14 bases. This CDR3 spans 14 amino acids. CDR1 and CDR2 (germline): SGHRS, YFSETQ. The CDR3 loop reads CASSIQPTSTEAFF. CDR3 coding DNA: TGCGCCAGCAGCATACAGCCGACCTCCACTGAAGCTTTCTTT.

This chain links TRBV11-1 with TRBJ2-7, with D possibly matching TRBD1 (5 bases). Trimming took off 5 bases at V and 1 base at J, with 12 bases between the two ends. CDR1 SGHAT and CDR2 FQDESV come from the germline V gene (reference sequence). There are 14 residues in the CDR3. The CDR3 region has the DNA TGTGCCAGCAGCCCGGACATCCTTTCCTACGAGCAGTACTTC. Its protein is CASSPDILSYEQYF.

The rearrangement joins TRBV7-6 to TRBJ1-3; TRBD1 might be the D (6 bases). Between the trimmed V and J ends, which lost 3 bases and 0 bases, there was a span of 9 bases. Germline loops: CDR1 SGHVS, CDR2 FNYEAQ. This CDR3 comprises 15 residues. The CDR3 sequence: CASSLDRSSGNTIYF. The CDR3 region has the DNA TGTGCCAGCAGCTTGGACAGAAGCTCTGGAAACACCATATATTTT.

The chain uses TRBV6-5 and TRBJ1-1; D uncertain. V was cut by 5 bases and J by 1 base, with 14 bases left in between. This CDR3 contains 15 residues. Germline CDR1 is MNHEY and CDR2 is SVGAGI. Written as DNA, the CDR3 is TGTGCCAGCAGTCCCCCGGGGTGGGGGAACACTGAAGCTTTCTTT. Translating it yields CASSPPGWGNTEAFF.

The chain carries TRBV7-2 and TRBJ1-2; D gene unclear. CDR1 SGHTA and CDR2 FQGNSA come from the germline V gene. Trimming left V 5 bases short and J 0 bases short, with 13 bases between. This CDR3 is 15 amino acids long. As DNA, the CDR3 is TGTGCCAGCAGCCGCCGACTGCTAGCTAACTATGGCTACACCTTC. Its protein product is CASSRRLLANYGYTF.

The chain combines TRBV11-2 with TRBJ2-3; possible D gene TRBD2, 7 bases. V dropped 8 bases and J dropped 8 bases, with 23 bases sitting between them. The CDR3 has 15 residues. Germline V gene data show CDR1 as SGHAT and CDR2 as FQNNGV. The CDR3 is CASSPSRGGLGTQYF. In nucleotides, the CDR3 is TGTGCCAGCTCCCCTTCGAGGGGGGGCCTAGGTACGCAGTATTTT.

The chain couples TRBV27 to TRBJ2-1; the match to TRBD1 covers 8 bases. V lost 5 bases and J lost 10; bases outside the gene matches: 13. The CDR3 sequence is 15 residues long. CDR1 and CDR2 (germline): MNHEY, SMNVEV (reference sequence). The CDR3 nucleotides are TGTGCCAGCAGTCCCGCCCGGGACAGGCTTATCGAGCAGTTCTTC. Amino acids: CASSPARDRLIEQFF.

The chain recombines TRBV10-2 with TRBJ2-5; TRBD2 might be the D (6 bases). CDR3 length: 14 residues. Germline values: CDR1 WSHSY, CDR2 SAAADI. The V gene lost 6 bases and the J gene lost 0 bases, with 11 bases spanning the gap. The CDR3 DNA is TGCGCCAGCAGGGGGACTGCGTACCAAGAGACCCAGTACTTC. As protein: CASRGTAYQETQYF.

This rearrangement joins TRBV30 to TRBJ2-3; 7 nucleotides match TRBD1. V shed 1 base, J shed 6 bases, and the junction held 7 bases outside the gene matches. The CDR3 is made up of 14 amino acids. The germline gives CDR1 GTSNPN, CDR2 SVGIG (reference sequence). The CDR3 here is CAWSEEGARDTQYF. CDR3 DNA: TGTGCCTGGAGTGAAGAGGGGGCAAGGGATACGCAGTATTTT.

This clone was seen only a few times. The chain carries TRBV19 and TRBJ1-1, with TRBD1 matching over 7 bases. V gave up 5 bases and J gave up 6 bases; unmatched junction bases: 6. Per germline, CDR1 LNHDA and CDR2 SQIVND (reference sequence). This CDR3 has 13 amino acids. The CDR3 protein is CASSSTTGSEAFF. CDR3 nucleotide sequence: TGTGCCAGTAGTTCCACGACAGGGTCTGAAGCTTTCTTT.

The rearrangement uses TRBV30 and TRBJ2-7; TRBD1 aligns across 9 bases. V lost 5 bases and J lost 5; bases outside the gene matches: 10. Germline V gives CDR1 GTSNPN, CDR2 SVGIG (reference sequence). CDR3 length: 14 amino acids. CDR3 protein: CAWGAGTGIDEQYF. For the CDR3, the DNA is TGTGCCTGGGGTGCCGGGACAGGGATCGACGAGCAGTACTTC.

The rearrangement uses TRBV4-1 and TRBJ2-3, with unresolved D. Germline CDR1 reads MGHRA; CDR2 reads YSYEKL. The CDR3 has 15 residues. Trimming left V 1 base short and J 2 bases short, with 10 bases between. The CDR3 protein is CASSQARAPTDTQYF. The CDR3 DNA reads TGCGCCAGCAGCCAAGCCCGAGCCCCCACAGATACGCAGTATTTT.

This clone occurred once. This rearrangement joins TRBV6-1 to TRBJ2-1, with 9 bases identical to TRBD2. Germline CDR1 MNHNS, CDR2 SASEGT. Trimming cost V 4 bases and J 7 bases; bases outside gene matches: 5. This CDR3 is built from 14 residues. CDR3 coding DNA: TGTGCCAGCAGTGGGATTAGCGGGAGAAATGAGCAGTTCTTC. This gives the protein CASSGISGRNEQFF.

The chain is built from TRBV6-5 and TRBJ2-7, with a tentative D call TRBD2 (5 bases). The V and J ends lost 6 bases and 2 bases respectively, with 5 bases between them. Germline CDR1 MNHEY, CDR2 SVGAGI. This CDR3 has 11 residues. CDR3 sequence: CASRRAYEQYF. In DNA form, the CDR3 reads TGTGCCAGCAGGCGGGCCTACGAGCAGTACTTC.

The chain recombines TRBV25-1 with TRBJ1-1; 7 bases are shared with TRBD1. The germline V gene encodes CDR1 MGHDK and CDR2 SYGVNS. V dropped 5 bases and J dropped 1; count of bases not matched to a gene: 4. This CDR3 spans 14 amino acids. The CDR3 region has the DNA TGTGCCAGCAGTCGCGGGACAGCGAACACTGAAGCTTTCTTT. Residues: CASSRGTANTEAFF.

The V call is TRBV6-1, the J call TRBJ2-3; the D gene is possibly TRBD2 (5 bases). The CDR3 is 16 amino acids. The V gene lost 6 bases and the J gene lost 5 bases, with 21 bases spanning the gap. Per germline, CDR1 MNHNS and CDR2 SASEGT. CDR3 region: CASRESLTLAGDTQYF. CDR3 DNA: TGTGCCAGCAGAGAAAGTTTAACCCTGGCGGGAGATACGCAGTATTTT.

In this sample, this clone turned up once. The chain employs TRBV29-1 and TRBJ2-2, with D unresolved. The germline V gene encodes CDR1 SQVTM and CDR2 ANQGSEA. Trimming pared 2 bases from V and 0 bases from J, leaving 4 bases between. The CDR3 is 13 residues long. The CDR3: CSVELPNTGELFF. The CDR3 region has the DNA TGCAGCGTTGAACTTCCGAACACCGGGGAGCTGTTTTTT.

The CDR3 loop reads CASSIADVGAYTEAFF. The CDR3 DNA is TGTGCCAGTAGTATAGCCGATGTGGGGGCGTACACTGAAGCTTTCTTT. The chain links TRBV19 to TRBJ1-1; tentative D call: TRBD1 (6 bases). CDR3 length equals 16 residues. V was cut by 1 base and J by 3 bases, with 15 bases left in between. CDR1 and CDR2 (germline): LNHDA, SQIVND (reference sequence). Together with reference TRBV19 and TRBJ1-1, the CDR3 gives the full variable domain: DGGITQSPKYLFRKEGQNVTLSCEQNLNHDAMYWYRQDPGQGLRLIYYSQIVNDFQKGDIAEGYSVSREKKESFPLTVTSAQKNPTAFYLCASSIADVGAYTEAFFGQGTRLTVV.

The chain couples TRBV6-6 to TRBJ2-7, with TRBD1 matching over 11 bases. V lost 6 bases and J lost 4; bases outside the gene matches: 8. The CDR3 covers 15 residues. CDR1 is MNHNY, CDR2 SVGAGI, per germline (reference sequence). For the CDR3, the DNA is TGTGCCAGCAGCTTGGGCGGGACAGGGGGTTACGAGCAGTACTTC. As protein: CASSLGGTGGYEQYF.

The chain uses TRBV5-1 and TRBJ1-1; possible D gene TRBD1, 5 bases. Trimming left V 4 bases short and J 4 bases short, with 11 bases between. The CDR3 runs to 13 residues. Germline lookup yields CDR1 SGHRS and CDR2 YFSETQ. The CDR3 DNA is TGCGCCAGCAGCACCCAGGGTGGCACTGAAGCTTTCTTT. Protein product: CASSTQGGTEAFF. Complete variable domain (other parts from reference TRBV5-1 and TRBJ1-1): KAGVTQTPRYLIKTRGQQVTLSCSPISGHRSVSWYQQTPGQGLQFLFEYFSETQRNKGNFPGRFSGRQFSNSRSEMNVSTLELGDSALYLCASSTQGGTEAFFGQGTRLTVV.

The rearrangement joins TRBV20-1 to TRBJ2-4; D not resolved. CDR3 size: 11 residues. Trimming shortened V by 2 bases and J by 13 bases, and 12 bases separated the two germline ends. Germline loops: CDR1 DFQATT, CDR2 SNEGSKA (reference sequence). Here the CDR3 reads CSARNWANQYF. The CDR3 DNA is TGCAGTGCTAGAAATTGGGCGAACCAGTACTTC.

The V call is TRBV11-2, the J call TRBJ2-1, with TRBD2 matching 11 bases. The trim removed 4 bases at V and 9 bases at J, leaving 8 bases unmatched. Germline V gene lookup returns CDR1 SGHAT and CDR2 FQNNGV. This CDR3 region has 15 residues. CDR3 region: CASSSLLAGAVEQFF. The CDR3 nucleotides are TGTGCCAGCAGCTCCTTACTAGCGGGAGCGGTTGAGCAGTTCTTC.

The V and J genes are TRBV7-2 and TRBJ1-1; D is perhaps TRBD1 (5 bases). Germline V gene lookup returns CDR1 SGHTA and CDR2 FQGNSA. The CDR3 runs 15 residues. The ends were cut back, 5 bases at V and 0 bases at J, with 13 bases in the middle. The CDR3 here is CASSPRTSMNTEAFF. As DNA, the CDR3 is TGTGCCAGCAGCCCGCGGACAAGTATGAACACTGAAGCTTTCTTT.

The gene calls are TRBV30 and TRBJ2-1; 10 bases map to TRBD2. Germline V gene lookup returns CDR1 GTSNPN and CDR2 SVGIG (reference sequence). This CDR3 has 17 residues. J gave up 7 bases and V 0 bases, and 12 bases lay outside the gene matches. CDR3 sequence: CAWSVHIPSGSSNEQFF. The CDR3 DNA follows: TGTGCCTGGAGTGTCCACATACCTAGCGGGAGTAGTAATGAGCAGTTCTTC.

This chain links TRBV5-1 with TRBJ2-1; 9 bases match TRBD2. This CDR3 has 15 residues. Unmatched junction bases numbered 12, after V lost 4 bases and J lost 10 bases. The germline gives CDR1 SGHRS, CDR2 YFSETQ. This chain's CDR3 is CASSLSGSGVLEQFF. In DNA form, the CDR3 reads TGCGCCAGCAGCCTTAGCGGGAGCGGGGTATTGGAGCAGTTCTTC.

With regard to this clone: In the same sample, other DNA sequences code for this CDR3. The chain carries TRBV5-1 and TRBJ1-2, with a weak D call TRBD1 (5 bases). The germline CDR1 and CDR2 sequences are SGHRS and YFSETQ. The CDR3 covers 14 residues. V lost 1 base and J 4 bases, leaving 11 bases between the germline ends. CDR3 loop: CASSLRQGGYGYTF. CDR3 sequence (DNA): TGCGCCAGCAGCTTGCGGCAGGGCGGCTATGGCTACACCTTC.

The genes are TRBV5-1 and TRBJ1-2, with TRBD1 matching over 7 bases. With 4 bases clipped from V and 4 bases from J, the junction kept 7 bases outside the gene matches. This CDR3 contains 14 residues. The germline V gene has CDR1 SGHRS and CDR2 YFSETQ. CDR3 loop: CASSPGQPGYGYTF. CDR3 coding DNA: TGCGCCAGCAGCCCGGGACAGCCGGGCTATGGCTACACCTTC.

The genes are TRBV18 and TRBJ2-3, with 8 bases matching TRBD1. CDR3 length: 15 residues. The germline gives CDR1 KGHSH, CDR2 LQKENI. The V segment lost 4 bases and the J segment 3 bases; nucleotides outside the gene matches: 6. The CDR3 coding sequence is TGTGCCAGCTCACTTGGACAGGGAGTAACAGATACGCAGTATTTT. This encodes CASSLGQGVTDTQYF.